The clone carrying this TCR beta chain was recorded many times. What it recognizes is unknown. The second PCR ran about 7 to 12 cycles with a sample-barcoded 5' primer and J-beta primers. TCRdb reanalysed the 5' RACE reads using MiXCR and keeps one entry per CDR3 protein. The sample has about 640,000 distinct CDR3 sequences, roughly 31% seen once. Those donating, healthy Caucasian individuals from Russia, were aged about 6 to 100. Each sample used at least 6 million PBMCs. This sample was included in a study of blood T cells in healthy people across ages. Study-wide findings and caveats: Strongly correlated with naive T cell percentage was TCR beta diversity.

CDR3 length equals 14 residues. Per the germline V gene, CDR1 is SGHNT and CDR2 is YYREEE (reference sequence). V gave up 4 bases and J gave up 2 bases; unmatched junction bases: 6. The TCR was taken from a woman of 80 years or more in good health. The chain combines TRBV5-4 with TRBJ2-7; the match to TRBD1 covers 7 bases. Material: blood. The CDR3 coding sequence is TGTGCCAGCAGCCTCGGGGACAGACCCTACGAGCAGTACTTC. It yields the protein CASSLGDRPYEQYF.